This T cell receptor (beta chain) is drawn from a study of blood T cell repertoires in COVID-19. For the study at large: Samples representing acute and convalescent COVID-19 were sourced from the United States, Italy and Spain. PBMCs, B-cell-depleted T cells, or T cells provided the cDNA or gDNA that made up the material.

With 4 bases clipped from V and 4 bases from J, the junction kept 5 bases outside the gene matches. This CDR3 is built from 15 residues. Germline-derived CDR1 and CDR2 are PRHDT and FYEKMQ (reference sequence). Authors' processing steps: From reference gene primer amplification, estimates of nucleated cell counts were derived. Here immunoSEQ multiplex PCR was the method, and the copy in TCRdb shows in-frame clones only, minus some. That table gives V, J and clone size, and the DNA gave D and trimming. Altogether over 200,000 clones are present, around 90% being singletons, with the ten largest covering under 7.5%.

The chain joins TRBV13 to TRBJ1-3, with 9 bases identical to TRBD1. The sequencing input was peripheral blood. This TCR was sampled from a man in his sixties who had recovered from COVID-19. Here the CDR3 reads CASSYGTGRGNTIYF. The CDR3 nucleotides read TGTGCCAGCAGCTACGGGACAGGGAGGGGAAACACCATATATTTT.